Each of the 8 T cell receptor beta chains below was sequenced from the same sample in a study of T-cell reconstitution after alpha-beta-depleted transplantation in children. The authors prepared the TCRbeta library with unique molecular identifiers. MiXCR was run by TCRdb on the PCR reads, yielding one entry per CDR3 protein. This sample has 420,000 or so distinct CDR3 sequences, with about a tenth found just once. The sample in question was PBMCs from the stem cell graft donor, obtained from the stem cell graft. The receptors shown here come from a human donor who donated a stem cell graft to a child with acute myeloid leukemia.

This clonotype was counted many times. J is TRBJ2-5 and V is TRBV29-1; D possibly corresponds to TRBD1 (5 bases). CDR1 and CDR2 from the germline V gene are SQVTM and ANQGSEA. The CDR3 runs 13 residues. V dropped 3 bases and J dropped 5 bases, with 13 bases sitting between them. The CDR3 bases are TGCAGCGTTGAGGCAGGGAAATCGGAGACCCAGTACTTC. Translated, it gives CSVEAGKSETQYF.

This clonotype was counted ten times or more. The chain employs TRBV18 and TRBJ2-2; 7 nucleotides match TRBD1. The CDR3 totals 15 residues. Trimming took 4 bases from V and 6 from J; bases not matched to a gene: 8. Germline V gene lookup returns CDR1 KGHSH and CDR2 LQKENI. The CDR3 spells CASSLQGPHPGELFF. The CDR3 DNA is TGTGCCAGCTCACTACAGGGGCCCCATCCCGGGGAGCTGTTTTTT.

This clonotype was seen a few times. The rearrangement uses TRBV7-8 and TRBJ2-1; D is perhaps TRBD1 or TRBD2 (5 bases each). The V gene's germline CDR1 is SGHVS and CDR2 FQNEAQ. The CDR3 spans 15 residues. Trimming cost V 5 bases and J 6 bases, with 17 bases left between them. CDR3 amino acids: CASSPRAGTSNEQFF. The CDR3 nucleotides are TGTGCCAGCAGCCCACGTGCCGGGACCAGCAATGAGCAGTTCTTC.

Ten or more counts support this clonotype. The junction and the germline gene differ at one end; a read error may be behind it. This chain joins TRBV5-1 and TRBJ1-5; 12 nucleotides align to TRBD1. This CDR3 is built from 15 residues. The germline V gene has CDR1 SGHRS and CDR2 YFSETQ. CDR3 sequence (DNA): TGTGCCAGCAGCTTGGGACAGGGGGCGGGTCAGCCCCAGCATTTT. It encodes CASSLGQGAGQPQHF.

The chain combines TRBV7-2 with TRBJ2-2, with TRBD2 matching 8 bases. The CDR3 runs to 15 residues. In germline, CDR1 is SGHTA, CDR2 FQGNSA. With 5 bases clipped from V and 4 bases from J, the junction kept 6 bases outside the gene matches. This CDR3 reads CASSPHTSGTGELFF. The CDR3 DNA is TGTGCCAGCAGCCCACATACTAGCGGCACCGGGGAGCTGTTTTTT.

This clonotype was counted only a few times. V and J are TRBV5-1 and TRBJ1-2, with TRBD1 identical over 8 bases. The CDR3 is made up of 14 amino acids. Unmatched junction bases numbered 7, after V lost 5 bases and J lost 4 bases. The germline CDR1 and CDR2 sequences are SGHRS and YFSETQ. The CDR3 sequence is CASRPTGEGYGYTF. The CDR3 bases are TGCGCCAGCAGGCCGACAGGGGAGGGCTATGGCTACACCTTC.

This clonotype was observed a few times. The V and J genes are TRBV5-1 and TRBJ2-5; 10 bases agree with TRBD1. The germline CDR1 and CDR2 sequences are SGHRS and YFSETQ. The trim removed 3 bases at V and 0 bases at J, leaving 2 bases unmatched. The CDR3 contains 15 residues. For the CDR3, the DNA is TGCGCCAGCAGCTCGGGACAGGGGTACCAAGAGACCCAGTACTTC. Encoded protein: CASSSGQGYQETQYF.

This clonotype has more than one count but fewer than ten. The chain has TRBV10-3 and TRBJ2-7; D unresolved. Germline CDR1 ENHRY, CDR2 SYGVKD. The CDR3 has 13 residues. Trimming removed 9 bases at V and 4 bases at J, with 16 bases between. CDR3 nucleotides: TGTGCCATTAGGCCGGGTGCAGATTACGAGCAGTACGTC. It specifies CAIRPGADYEQYV.